Listed below are T cell receptor beta chains from one sample, sequenced in a study of blood T cell repertoires in COVID-19. Assay used: immunoSEQ multiplex PCR; TCRdb lists only in-frame clones, some missing. The repertoire has some 300,000 clones, roughly 89% of them found once; the top ten carry about 8.4%. The sample taken for sequencing was PBMCs or T cells enriched from blood (not recorded which). Receptor source: a woman in her twenties or thirties who had recovered from COVID-19. The CDR3 runs from the conserved cysteine through the conserved F or W. D genes are given only for firm matches. The size of a clone is reported for some rows only, either as once, few or many, or as a class for expanded clones.

>TRBV23-1|TRBJ1-1|few|-
CASSQQRVNTEAFF
TGCGCCAGCAGTCAACAACGGGTGAACACTGAAGCTTTCTTT
>TRBV5-1|TRBJ2-7|-|-
CASRAIAERNSYEQYF
TGCGCCAGCAGAGCTATAGCGGAGCGGAACTCCTACGAGCAGTACTTC
>TRBV5-4|TRBJ1-4|-|-
CASSLGIRGLDEKLFF
TGTGCCAGCAGCTTGGGAATTAGGGGACTCGATGAAAAACTGTTTTTT
>TRBV19|TRBJ2-5|-|-
CASTPTGLGETQYF
TGTGCCAGTACCCCAACAGGGTTAGGAGAGACCCAGTACTTC
>TRBV6-5|TRBJ2-7|-|-
CASTGHYDYEQYF
TGTGCCAGCACCGGACATTACGACTACGAGCAGTACTTC
>TRBV20-1|TRBJ2-7|-|-
CSATPEFEQYF
TGCAGTGCTACCCCCGAGTTCGAGCAGTACTTC
>TRBV2|TRBJ1-5|-|TRBD1
CASSPGQGYDGNQPQHF
TGTGCCAGCAGTCCGGGACAGGGTTATGATGGCAATCAGCCCCAGCATTTT
>TRBV4-1|TRBJ2-3|-|-
CASSQLGNTDTQYF
TGCGCCAGCAGCCAATTGGGCAACACAGATACGCAGTATTTT
>TRBV19|TRBJ1-2|-|TRBD1
CATISGTGGSRNYGYTF
TGTGCCACAATATCTGGGACAGGGGGCTCGAGAAACTATGGCTACACCTTC
>TRBV19|TRBJ1-1|-|-
CASSSMGGTTEAFF
TGTGCCAGTAGTTCTATGGGGGGTACCACTGAAGCTTTCTTT
>TRBV11-2|TRBJ2-7|-|-
CASSRTRGRSYEQYF
TGTGCCAGCAGCCGAACAAGGGGAAGGTCCTACGAGCAGTACTTC
>TRBV18|TRBJ2-7|-|-
CASTPGYEQYF
TGTGCCAGCACGCCAGGCTACGAGCAGTACTTC
>TRBV19|TRBJ2-7|-|-
CASSYRGYEQYF
TGTGCCAGTAGTTACCGGGGTTACGAGCAGTACTTC
>TRBV11-2|TRBJ2-2|few|-
CASSSRLGRNTGELFF
TGTGCCAGCAGCTCCAGACTAGGGAGAAACACCGGGGAGCTGTTTTTT
>TRBV12-3/TRBV12-4|TRBJ2-7|few|-
CASSSPGVYEQYF
TGTGCCAGCAGTTCTCCGGGAGTCTACGAGCAGTACTTC
>TRBV6-6|TRBJ1-1|few|-
CASSLLTEGGEGGLNTEAFF
TGTGCCAGCAGCTTATTAACAGAGGGTGGGGAAGGGGGATTGAACACTGAAGCTTTCTTT
>TRBV6-1|TRBJ2-1|-|TRBD1
CASSEGQGAYNEQFF
TGTGCCAGCAGTGAAGGACAGGGGGCATACAATGAGCAGTTCTTC
>TRBV11-2|TRBJ2-1|-|TRBD1
CASSTTWTGPYNEQFF
TGTGCCAGCAGCACCACGTGGACAGGGCCCTACAATGAGCAGTTCTTC
>TRBV11-3|TRBJ2-2|-|TRBD1
CASSSWMAGQENTGELFF
TGTGCCAGCAGCTCATGGATGGCGGGACAGGAGAACACCGGGGAGCTGTTTTTT
>TRBV5-1|TRBJ2-7|-|-
CASSLAGGLSYEQYF
TGCGCCAGCAGCTTGGCCGGCGGACTCAGCTACGAGCAGTACTTC
>TRBV11-2|TRBJ2-7|-|-
CASSLDGASPNEQYF
TGTGCCAGCAGCTTAGATGGTGCTTCCCCTAACGAGCAGTACTTC
>TRBV9|TRBJ1-2|-|TRBD1
CASSVVGTAGGYTF
TGTGCCAGCAGCGTAGTTGGGACAGCCGGTGGCTACACCTTC
>TRBV6-2/TRBV6-3|TRBJ2-1|-|-
CASSLGEAYNEQFF
TGTGCCAGCAGTTTAGGGGAAGCATACAATGAGCAGTTCTTC
>TRBV5-6|TRBJ1-3|-|-
CASSLGAGTGNTIYF
TGTGCCAGCAGCCTAGGAGCGGGGACTGGAAACACCATATATTTT
>TRBV30|TRBJ2-3|-|TRBD2
CAWSVLRLAGSWVGDDTQYF
TGTGCCTGGAGTGTACTTCGACTAGCGGGCAGTTGGGTCGGGGATGATACGCAGTATTTT
>TRBV7-8|TRBJ2-5|-|TRBD2
CASSLAGTSGRETQYF
TGTGCCAGCAGCTTAGCCGGGACTAGCGGGCGGGAGACCCAGTACTTC
>TRBV29-1|TRBJ2-3|-|TRBD2
CSVRGRITDTQYF
TGCAGCGTTCGCGGGAGGATCACAGATACGCAGTATTTT
>TRBV15|TRBJ2-7|-|TRBD2
CATSITAGVYEQYF
TGTGCCACCAGCATAACAGCGGGAGTCTACGAGCAGTACTTC
>TRBV19|TRBJ1-6|-|-
CASSMGGVLDNSPLHF
TGTGCCAGTAGTATGGGGGGTGTTTTGGATAATTCACCCCTCCACTTT
>TRBV29-1|TRBJ2-7|-|TRBD2
CSGGASGRRGEQYF
TGCAGCGGGGGGGCTAGCGGGAGGAGGGGCGAGCAGTACTTC
>TRBV5-1|TRBJ1-2|-|TRBD1
CASSPLTGGYGYTF
TGCGCCAGCAGCCCCTTGACAGGGGGGTATGGCTACACCTTC
>TRBV5-8|TRBJ1-2|-|TRBD1
CASSLEQGAGYTF
TGTGCCAGCAGCTTGGAACAGGGGGCGGGCTACACCTTC
>TRBV2|TRBJ2-1|-|TRBD1
CASRTDRVNEQFF
TGTGCCAGCAGAACCGACAGGGTTAATGAGCAGTTCTTC